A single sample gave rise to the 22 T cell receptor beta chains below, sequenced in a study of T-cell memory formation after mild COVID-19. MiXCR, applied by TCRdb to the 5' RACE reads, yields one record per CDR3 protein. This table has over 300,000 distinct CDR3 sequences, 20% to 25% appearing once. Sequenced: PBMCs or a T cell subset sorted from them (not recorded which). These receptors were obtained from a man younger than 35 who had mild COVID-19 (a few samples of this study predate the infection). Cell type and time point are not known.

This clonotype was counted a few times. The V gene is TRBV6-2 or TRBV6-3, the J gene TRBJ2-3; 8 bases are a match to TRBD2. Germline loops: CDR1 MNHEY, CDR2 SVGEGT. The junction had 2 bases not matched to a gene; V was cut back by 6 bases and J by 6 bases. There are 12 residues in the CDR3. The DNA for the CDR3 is TGTGCCAGCAGGACTAGCGCGGATACGCAGTATTTT. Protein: CASRTSADTQYF.

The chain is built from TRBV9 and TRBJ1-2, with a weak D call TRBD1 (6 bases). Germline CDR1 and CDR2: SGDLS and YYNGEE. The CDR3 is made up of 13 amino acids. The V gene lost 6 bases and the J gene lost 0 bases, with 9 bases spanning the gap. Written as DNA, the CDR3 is TGTGCCAGCAACAGGGTACCTAACTATGGCTACACCTTC. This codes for CASNRVPNYGYTF.

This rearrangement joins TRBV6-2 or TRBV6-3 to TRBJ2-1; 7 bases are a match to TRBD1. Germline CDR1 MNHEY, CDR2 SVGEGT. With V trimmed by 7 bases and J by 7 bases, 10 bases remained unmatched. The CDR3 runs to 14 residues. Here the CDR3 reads CASTRAGGENEQFF. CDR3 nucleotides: TGTGCCAGCACGAGGGCAGGGGGTGAGAATGAGCAGTTCTTC.

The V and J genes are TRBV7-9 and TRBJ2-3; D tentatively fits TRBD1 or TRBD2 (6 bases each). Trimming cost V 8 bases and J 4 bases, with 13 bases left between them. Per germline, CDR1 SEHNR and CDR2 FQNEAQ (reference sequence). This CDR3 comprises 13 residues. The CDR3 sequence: CASSYREADTQYF. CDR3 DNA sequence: TGTGCCAGCTCTTACAGGGAGGCAGATACGCAGTATTTT.

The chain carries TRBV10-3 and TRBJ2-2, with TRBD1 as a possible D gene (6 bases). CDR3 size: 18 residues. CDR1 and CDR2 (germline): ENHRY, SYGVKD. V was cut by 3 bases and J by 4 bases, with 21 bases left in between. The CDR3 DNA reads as TGTGCCATCAGTGACCCCCCGGGAATGACAGGAAGCACCGGGGAGCTGTTTTTT. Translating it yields CAISDPPGMTGSTGELFF.

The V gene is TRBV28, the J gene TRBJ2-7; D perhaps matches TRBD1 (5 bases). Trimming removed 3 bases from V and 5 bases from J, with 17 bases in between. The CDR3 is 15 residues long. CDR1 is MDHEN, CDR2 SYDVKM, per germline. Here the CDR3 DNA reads TGTGCCAGCAGTTTCGACCCTGGCAGGGCCCACGAGCAGTACGTC. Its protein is CASSFDPGRAHEQYV.

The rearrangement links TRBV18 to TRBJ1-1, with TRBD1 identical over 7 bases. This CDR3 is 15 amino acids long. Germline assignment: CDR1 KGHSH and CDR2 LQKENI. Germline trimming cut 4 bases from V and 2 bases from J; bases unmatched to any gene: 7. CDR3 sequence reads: CASSRRQGRNTEAFF. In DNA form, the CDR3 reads TGTGCCAGCTCACGACGACAGGGAAGAAACACTGAAGCTTTCTTT. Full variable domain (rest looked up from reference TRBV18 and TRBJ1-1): NAGVMQNPRHLVRRRGQEARLRCSPMKGHSHVYWYRQLPEEGLKFMVYLQKENIIDESGMPKERFSAEFPKEGPSILRIQQVVRGDSAAYFCASSRRQGRNTEAFFGQGTRLTVV.

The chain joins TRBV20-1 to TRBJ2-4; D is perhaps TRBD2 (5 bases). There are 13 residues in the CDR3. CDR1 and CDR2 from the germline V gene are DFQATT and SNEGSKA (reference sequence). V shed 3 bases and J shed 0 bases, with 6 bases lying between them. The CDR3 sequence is CSASGLAKNIQYF. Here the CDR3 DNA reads TGCAGTGCTAGCGGACTAGCCAAAAACATTCAGTACTTC.

CDR3 sequence reads: CASKEEAGTTSNQPQHF. In nucleotides, the CDR3 is TGTGCCAGCAAAGAAGAAGCCGGGACAACTAGCAATCAGCCCCAGCATTTT. V usage is TRBV7-8 and J usage is TRBJ1-5; D perhaps matches TRBD1 (6 bases). The germline V gene encodes CDR1 SGHVS and CDR2 FQNEAQ. The V end lost 7 bases, the J end lost 0 bases, and 19 bases lay between the germline ends. This CDR3 comprises 17 residues. Complete variable domain (other parts from reference TRBV7-8 and TRBJ1-5): GAGVSQSPRYKVAKRGQDVALRCDPISGHVSLFWYQQALGQGPEFLTYFQNEAQLDKSGLPSDRFFAERPEGSVSTLKIQRTQQEDSAVYLCASKEEAGTTSNQPQHFGDGTRLSIL.

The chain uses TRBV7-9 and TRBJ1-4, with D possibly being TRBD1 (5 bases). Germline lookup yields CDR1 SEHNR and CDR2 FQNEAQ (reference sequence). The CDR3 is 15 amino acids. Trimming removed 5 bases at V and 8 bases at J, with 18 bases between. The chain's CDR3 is CASSAPGTAGEKLFF. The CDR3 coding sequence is TGTGCCAGCAGCGCCCCCGGGACTGCAGGGGAAAAACTGTTTTTT.

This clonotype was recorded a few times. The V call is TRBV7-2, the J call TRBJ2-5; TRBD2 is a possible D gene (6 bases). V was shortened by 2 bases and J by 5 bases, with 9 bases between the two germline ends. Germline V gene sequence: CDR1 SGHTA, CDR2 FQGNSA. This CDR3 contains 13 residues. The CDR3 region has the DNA TGTGCCAGCAGCTTATATGGGAGGGAGACCCAGTACTTC. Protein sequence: CASSLYGRETQYF.

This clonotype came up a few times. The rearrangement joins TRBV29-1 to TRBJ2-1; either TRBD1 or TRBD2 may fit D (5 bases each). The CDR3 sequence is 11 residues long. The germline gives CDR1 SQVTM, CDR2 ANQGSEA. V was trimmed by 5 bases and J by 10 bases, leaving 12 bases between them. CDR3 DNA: TGCAGCGTTCGGGACGTCGCCGAGCAGTTCTTC. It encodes CSVRDVAEQFF.

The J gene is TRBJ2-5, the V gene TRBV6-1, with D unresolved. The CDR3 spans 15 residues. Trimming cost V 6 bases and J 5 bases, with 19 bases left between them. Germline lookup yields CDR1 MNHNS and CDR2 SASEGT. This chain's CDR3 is CASRARISPWETQYF. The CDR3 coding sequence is TGTGCCAGCAGGGCCCGGATCAGTCCGTGGGAGACCCAGTACTTC.

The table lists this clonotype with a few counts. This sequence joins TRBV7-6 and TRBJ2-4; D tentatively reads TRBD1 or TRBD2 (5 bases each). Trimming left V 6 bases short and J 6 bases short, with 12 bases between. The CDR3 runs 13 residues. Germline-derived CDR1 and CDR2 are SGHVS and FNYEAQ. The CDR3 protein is CASSPAGTNIQYF. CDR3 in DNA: TGTGCCAGCAGTCCTGCCGGGACAAACATTCAGTACTTC.

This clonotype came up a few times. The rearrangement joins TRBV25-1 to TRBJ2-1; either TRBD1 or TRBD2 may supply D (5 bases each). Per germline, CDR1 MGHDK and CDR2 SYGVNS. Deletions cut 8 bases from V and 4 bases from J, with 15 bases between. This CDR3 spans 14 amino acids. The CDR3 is CASRDPGPYNEQFF. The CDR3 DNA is TGTGCCAGCCGGGATCCGGGACCTTACAATGAGCAGTTCTTC.

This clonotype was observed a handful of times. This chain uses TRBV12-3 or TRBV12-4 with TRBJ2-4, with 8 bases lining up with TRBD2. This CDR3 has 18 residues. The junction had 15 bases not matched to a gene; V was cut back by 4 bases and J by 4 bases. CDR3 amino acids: CASSSLGGAGAVKNIQYF. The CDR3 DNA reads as TGTGCCAGCAGTTCCCTCGGGGGAGCGGGGGCCGTAAAAAACATTCAGTACTTC.

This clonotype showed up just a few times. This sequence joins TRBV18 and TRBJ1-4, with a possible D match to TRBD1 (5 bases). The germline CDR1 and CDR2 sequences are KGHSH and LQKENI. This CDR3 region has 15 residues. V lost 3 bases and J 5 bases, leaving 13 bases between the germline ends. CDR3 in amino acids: CASSPGPRSNEKLFF. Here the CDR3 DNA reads TGTGCCAGCTCACCGGGACCGAGATCGAATGAAAAACTGTTTTTT. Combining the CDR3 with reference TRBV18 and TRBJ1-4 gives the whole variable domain NAGVMQNPRHLVRRRGQEARLRCSPMKGHSHVYWYRQLPEEGLKFMVYLQKENIIDESGMPKERFSAEFPKEGPSILRIQQVVRGDSAAYFCASSPGPRSNEKLFFGSGTQLSVL.

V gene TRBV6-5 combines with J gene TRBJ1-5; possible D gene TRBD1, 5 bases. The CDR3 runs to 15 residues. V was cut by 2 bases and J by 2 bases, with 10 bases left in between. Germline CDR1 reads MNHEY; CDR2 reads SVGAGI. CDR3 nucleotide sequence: TGTGCCAGCAGTTACGGGACCGGAGGCAATCAGCCCCAGCATTTT. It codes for CASSYGTGGNQPQHF.

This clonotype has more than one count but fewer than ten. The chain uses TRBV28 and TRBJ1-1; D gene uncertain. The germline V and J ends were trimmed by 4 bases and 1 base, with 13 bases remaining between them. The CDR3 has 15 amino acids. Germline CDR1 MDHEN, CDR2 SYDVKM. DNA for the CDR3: TGTGCCAGCAGTTCCTCAGGTAGGGCGAACACTGAAGCTTTCTTT. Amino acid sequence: CASSSSGRANTEAFF.

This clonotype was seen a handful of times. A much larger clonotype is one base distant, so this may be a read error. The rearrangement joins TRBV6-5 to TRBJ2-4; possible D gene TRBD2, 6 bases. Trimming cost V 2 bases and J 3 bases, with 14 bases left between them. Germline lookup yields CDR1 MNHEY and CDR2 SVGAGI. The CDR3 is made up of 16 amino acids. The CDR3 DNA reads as TGTGCCAGCAGTTACCAGGCGGGGCTAGACAAAAACATTCAGTACTTC. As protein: CASSYQAGLDKNIQYF.

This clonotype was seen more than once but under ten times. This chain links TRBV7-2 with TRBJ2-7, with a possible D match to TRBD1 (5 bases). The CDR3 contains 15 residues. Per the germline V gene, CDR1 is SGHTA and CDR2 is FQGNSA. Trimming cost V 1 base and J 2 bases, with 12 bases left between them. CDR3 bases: TGTGCCAGCAGCTTAGGCCAAGGGGCCGCCTACGAGCAGTACTTC. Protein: CASSLGQGAAYEQYF.

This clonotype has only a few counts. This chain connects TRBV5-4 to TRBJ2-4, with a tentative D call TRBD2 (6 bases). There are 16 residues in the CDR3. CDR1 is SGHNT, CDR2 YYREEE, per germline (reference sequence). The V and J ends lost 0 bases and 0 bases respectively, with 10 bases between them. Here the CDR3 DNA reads TGTGCCAGCAGCTTGGGGCCCGGGGGAGCCAAAAACATTCAGTACTTC. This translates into CASSLGPGGAKNIQYF.